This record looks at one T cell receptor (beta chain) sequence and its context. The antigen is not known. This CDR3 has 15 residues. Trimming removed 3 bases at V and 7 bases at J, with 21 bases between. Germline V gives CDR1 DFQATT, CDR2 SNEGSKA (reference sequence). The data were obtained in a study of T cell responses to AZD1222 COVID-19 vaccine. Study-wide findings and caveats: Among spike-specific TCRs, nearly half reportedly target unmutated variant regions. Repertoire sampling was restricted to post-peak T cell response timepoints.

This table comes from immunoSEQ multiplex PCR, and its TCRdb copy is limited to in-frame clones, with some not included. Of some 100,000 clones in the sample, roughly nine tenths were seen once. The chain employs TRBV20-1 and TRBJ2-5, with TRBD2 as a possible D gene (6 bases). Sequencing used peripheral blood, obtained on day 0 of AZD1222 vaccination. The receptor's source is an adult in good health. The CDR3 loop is CSASAGTQSLGTQYF. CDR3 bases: TGCAGTGCTAGTGCGGGGACCCAAAGTTTGGGGACCCAGTACTTC.